These 23 T cell receptor beta chains share one sample of origin, sequenced in a study of OX40 agonist ivuxolimab in advanced cancers. Libraries were prepared by immunoSEQ multiplex PCR; TCRdb keeps only in-frame clonotypes and omits some of them. The sample includes some 72,000 clones, roughly nine tenths of them seen just once. Material: CD4+ or CD8+ T cells sorted from blood, obtained in a trial of the OX40 agonist ivuxolimab. These receptor sequences come from an adult with an advanced solid tumor such as melanoma, head and neck, liver or kidney cancer.

The genes are TRBV15 and TRBJ1-3; 8 bases are shared with TRBD1. The J segment lost 7 bases and the V segment lost 5 bases, leaving 16 bases of the junction unmatched. CDR1 and CDR2 from the germline V gene are LNHNV and YYDKDF (reference sequence). The CDR3 length is 17 residues. CDR3 in DNA: TGTGCCACCAGCGGAATACTGGGACAGGAGAGATCCAACACCATATATTTT. Amino acid sequence: CATSGILGQERSNTIYF.

The V gene is TRBV7-9, the J gene TRBJ2-5, with D possibly matching TRBD2 (6 bases). The germline CDR1 and CDR2 sequences are SEHNR and FQNEAQ (reference sequence). Trimming stripped 4 bases from V and 5 bases from J, with 11 bases between. CDR3 length: 13 residues. In nucleotides, the CDR3 is TGTGCCAGCAGCTACCGGGAGACGGAGACCCAGTACTTC. Protein sequence: CASSYRETETQYF. Together with reference TRBV7-9 and TRBJ2-5, the CDR3 gives the full variable domain: DTGVSQNPRHKITKRGQNVTFRCDPISEHNRLYWYRQTLGQGPEFLTYFQNEAQLEKSRLLSDRFSAERPKGSFSTLEIQRTEQGDSAMYLCASSYRETETQYFGPGTRLLVL.

This chain joins TRBV4-2 and TRBJ2-7; D remains ambiguous. This CDR3 is built from 14 residues. Trimming stripped 0 bases from V and 5 bases from J, with 11 bases between. Germline V gene data show CDR1 as LGHNA and CDR2 as YNFKEQ. CDR3: CASSQEKLDDEQYF. CDR3 coding DNA: TGTGCCAGCAGCCAAGAAAAGCTGGACGACGAGCAGTACTTC.

The genes are TRBV19 and TRBJ1-5; D not certain. Trimming pared 3 bases from V and 7 bases from J, leaving 7 bases between. Germline V gives CDR1 LNHDA, CDR2 SQIVND (reference sequence). This CDR3 region has 12 residues. CDR3 sequence reads: CASSITWQPQHF. In nucleotides, the CDR3 is TGTGCCAGTAGTATTACGTGGCAGCCCCAGCATTTT.

The rearrangement joins TRBV7-9 to TRBJ2-5; D is ambiguous. CDR1 is SEHNR, CDR2 FQNEAQ, per germline (reference sequence). This CDR3 comprises 12 residues. V was pared by 10 bases and J by 5 bases, with 14 bases between. The CDR3 region is CATRDPPETQYF. The CDR3 coding sequence is TGTGCCACCCGTGACCCGCCGGAGACCCAGTACTTC.

This sequence joins TRBV29-1 and TRBJ1-1; tentative D call: TRBD1 (5 bases). This CDR3 spans 13 amino acids. The germline V and J ends were trimmed by 6 bases and 0 bases, with 11 bases remaining between them. Germline V lookup: CDR1 SQVTM, CDR2 ANQGSEA. The CDR3 DNA follows: TGCAGCGTCCTACCACAGGTGAACACTGAAGCTTTCTTT. As protein: CSVLPQVNTEAFF.

The rearrangement joins TRBV29-1 to TRBJ1-4; TRBD1 agrees at 7 bases. The CDR3 totals 13 residues. The V gene end was trimmed by 6 bases and the J gene end by 7 bases; junction bases not matched to a gene: 8. Germline V gene sequence: CDR1 SQVTM, CDR2 ANQGSEA. The CDR3 reads CSVTKGAGEKLFF. CDR3 DNA: TGCAGCGTGACCAAGGGGGCGGGTGAAAAACTGTTTTTT.

This chain connects TRBV5-1 to TRBJ1-1; D unresolved. CDR3 length: 15 residues. Germline CDR1 is SGHRS and CDR2 is YFSETQ. Trimming pared 4 bases from V and 5 bases from J, leaving 18 bases between. CDR3 bases: TGCGCCAGCAGCGCTCAGACTGTTGGGGATACTGAAGCTTTCTTT. Translation: CASSAQTVGDTEAFF.

This clone was picked up many times. The chain recombines TRBV30 with TRBJ2-3; no definite D call. V was clipped by 4 bases and J by 2 bases, with 4 bases between them. Germline CDR1 and CDR2: GTSNPN and SVGIG (reference sequence). This CDR3 spans 11 amino acids. The CDR3 region has the DNA TGTGCCTGGACCACCACAGATACGCAGTATTTT. Amino acids: CAWTTTDTQYF.

The chain uses TRBV10-2 and TRBJ1-6; D might be TRBD1 (5 bases). CDR1 is WSHSY and CDR2 is SAAADI in the germline V gene. CDR3 size: 15 residues. Trimming stripped 3 bases from V and 0 bases from J, with 6 bases between. CDR3 residues: CASSDGGSYNSPLHF. For the CDR3, the DNA is TGCGCCAGCAGTGATGGGGGCTCCTATAATTCACCCCTCCACTTT.

The chain recombines TRBV2 with TRBJ2-3; the D gene is possibly TRBD2 (5 bases). Trimming left V 10 bases short and J 0 bases short, with 14 bases between. Looked up from germline, CDR1 is SNHLY and CDR2 is FYNNEI. The CDR3 length is 14 residues. The CDR3 reads CATPRGGSTDTQYF. CDR3 DNA sequence: TGTGCCACCCCCCGGGGTGGGAGCACAGATACGCAGTATTTT.

The rearrangement links TRBV5-4 to TRBJ1-1, with D perhaps matching TRBD1 (5 bases). The CDR3 runs 15 residues. CDR1 and CDR2 from the germline V gene are SGHNT and YYREEE (reference sequence). V gave up 1 base and J gave up 1 base, with 11 bases separating them. The CDR3 nucleotides read TGTGCCAGCAGCTTGAAAGCCAGGGAGAACACTGAAGCTTTCTTT. It yields the protein CASSLKARENTEAFF.

The chain has TRBV4-1 and TRBJ2-1, with 8 positions matching TRBD2. The germline V gene has CDR1 MGHRA and CDR2 YSYEKL. J was trimmed by 10 bases and V by 1 base; bases with no gene match: 12. This CDR3 spans 16 amino acids. CDR3 DNA: TGCGCCAGCAGCCAAGCCGACGGGGGGGGTCCGGACGAGCAGTTCTTC. Its protein product is CASSQADGGGPDEQFF.

This rearrangement joins TRBV7-2 to TRBJ2-5, with D tentatively TRBD2 (5 bases). The CDR3 sequence is 13 residues long. From germline, CDR1 is SGHTA and CDR2 FQGNSA. The V and J ends lost 5 bases and 1 base respectively, with 8 bases between them. The CDR3 bases are TGTGCCAGCAGCCCGGGGATCCAAGAGACCCAGTACTTC. The encoded protein is CASSPGIQETQYF.

J is TRBJ2-7 and V is TRBV14, with 16 bases fitting TRBD2. The CDR3 spans 21 residues. Trimming at V came to 0 bases and at J to 0 bases, leaving 11 bases not matched to a gene. Germline loops: CDR1 SGHDN, CDR2 FVKESK. In nucleotides, the CDR3 is TGTGCCAGCAGCCAAGAGCGGGGTCCGGGACTAGCGGGAGGGGGCTCCTACGAGCAGTACTTC. Translation gives CASSQERGPGLAGGGSYEQYF.

This clone was observed once. The V and J genes are TRBV28 and TRBJ1-1; perhaps TRBD1 as D (5 bases). Trimming left V 11 bases short and J 0 bases short, with 10 bases between. This CDR3 has 12 amino acids. CDR1 is MDHEN, CDR2 SYDVKM, per germline. The CDR3 sequence: CALGPLNTEAFF. The DNA for the CDR3 is TGTGCCTTGGGACCTCTGAACACTGAAGCTTTCTTT.

This chain joins TRBV11-2 and TRBJ2-3; D might be TRBD2 (6 bases). Germline assignment: CDR1 SGHAT and CDR2 FQNNGV. Trimming stripped 5 bases from V and 5 bases from J, with 23 bases between. The CDR3 totals 17 residues. CDR3 protein: CASSTRLGLRPGDTQYF. In DNA form, the CDR3 reads TGTGCCAGCAGCACCCGCCTGGGACTCCGCCCGGGAGATACGCAGTATTTT. The whole variable domain, filled in from reference TRBV11-2 and TRBJ2-3, reads EAGVAQSPRYKIIEKRQSVAFWCNPISGHATLYWYQQILGQGPKLLIQFQNNGVVDDSQLPKDRFSAERLKGVDSTLKIQPAKLEDSAVYLCASSTRLGLRPGDTQYFGPGTRLTVL.

The CDR3 nucleotides read TGTGCCATCAGTGAGTCGAAAGCCAGAACAGAGACCCAGTACTTC. Its protein is CAISESKARTETQYF. V and J are TRBV10-3 and TRBJ2-5; D gene ambiguous. Germline CDR1 is ENHRY and CDR2 is SYGVKD. The CDR3 runs to 15 residues. V lost 0 bases and J lost 4, with 12 bases in between.

V usage is TRBV6-1 and J usage is TRBJ1-6, with D unclear. This CDR3 has 16 residues. With 0 bases removed from V and 0 bases from J, the gap between germline ends came to 6 bases. From germline, CDR1 is MNHNS and CDR2 SASEGT. CDR3 sequence (DNA): TGTGCCAGCAGTGAAGCGGTGAGCTCCTATAATTCACCCCTCCACTTT. Translating it yields CASSEAVSSYNSPLHF.

The chain couples TRBV19 to TRBJ2-1, with 7 bases identical to TRBD2. The trim removed 5 bases at V and 6 bases at J, leaving 16 bases unmatched. The germline V gene has CDR1 LNHDA and CDR2 SQIVND (reference sequence). The CDR3 has 17 residues. DNA for the CDR3: TGTGCCAGTAGTCCCGGAGCGTGGCGGGAGATGGGCAATGAGCAGTTCTTC. Translation: CASSPGAWREMGNEQFF. Supplemented by reference TRBV19 and TRBJ2-1, the full variable domain reads DGGITQSPKYLFRKEGQNVTLSCEQNLNHDAMYWYRQDPGQGLRLIYYSQIVNDFQKGDIAEGYSVSREKKESFPLTVTSAQKNPTAFYLCASSPGAWREMGNEQFFGPGTRLTVL.

This rearrangement joins TRBV5-1 to TRBJ2-2; a weak D match, TRBD2 (6 bases). Germline V gene data show CDR1 as SGHRS and CDR2 as YFSETQ. The V and J ends lost 4 bases and 6 bases respectively, with 19 bases between them. The CDR3 is made up of 16 amino acids. CDR3: CASSPPERVIAGELFF. For the CDR3, the DNA is TGCGCCAGCAGCCCTCCGGAGCGGGTGATCGCCGGGGAGCTGTTTTTT.

V and J are TRBV5-6 and TRBJ2-7, with 10 bases that match TRBD1. With 2 bases clipped from V and 3 bases from J, the junction kept 2 bases outside the gene matches. There are 14 residues in the CDR3. CDR1 is SGHDT, CDR2 YYEEEE, per germline. This CDR3 is CASSLDRGLYEQYF. CDR3 DNA: TGTGCCAGCAGCTTAGACAGGGGGCTCTACGAGCAGTACTTC. Drawing the rest from reference TRBV5-6 and TRBJ2-7, the complete variable domain is DAGVTQSPTHLIKTRGQQVTLRCSPKSGHDTVSWYQQALGQGPQFIFQYYEEEERQRGNFPDRFSGHQFPNYSSELNVNALLLGDSALYLCASSLDRGLYEQYFGPGTRLTVT.

The chain joins TRBV4-1 to TRBJ2-1, with 9 bases matching TRBD2. With 0 bases clipped from V and 10 bases from J, the junction kept 10 bases outside the gene matches. The CDR3 covers 16 residues. Germline V gives CDR1 MGHRA, CDR2 YSYEKL. The CDR3, as DNA: TGCGCCAGCAGCCAAGACGGTCTAGCGGGGTTGGGAGAGCAGTTCTTC. Its translation: CASSQDGLAGLGEQFF.